The 18 T cell receptor beta chains below come from one sample, sequenced in a study of shared clonotypes between healthy human individuals. The assay was immunoSEQ multiplex PCR, and TCRdb's table has in-frame clones only and misses some. Seen here are about 2.4 million clones, 80% to 95% observed once, and the top ten hold around 0.37%. Input material: naive CD4+ T cells from PBMCs. Noted subset: CD45RA+ positively selected. The receptor set was obtained from a man younger than 35 in good health. Some clones in this sample may be carry-over from other donors' samples.

A note on this clone: Other nucleotide sequences from this sample produce the same CDR3. The rearrangement uses TRBV7-3 and TRBJ2-1, with D unresolved. CDR3 size: 12 residues. Looked up from germline, CDR1 is SGHTA and CDR2 is FQGTGA. The V gene lost 0 bases and the J gene lost 6 bases, with 3 bases spanning the gap. The DNA for the CDR3 is TGTGCCAGCAGCTTAACGAGCAATGAGCAGTTCTTC. As protein: CASSLTSNEQFF.

The chain recombines TRBV15 with TRBJ1-2, with 8 bases aligning to TRBD1. CDR1 and CDR2 (germline): LNHNV, YYDKDF (reference sequence). CDR3 length: 13 residues. V trimming: 0 bases; J trimming: 13 bases; junction bases outside the gene matches: 7. CDR3 nucleotide sequence: TGTGCCACCAGCAGAGACTCAGGGGGCGCGGGCACCTTC. Translation: CATSRDSGGAGTF. Full variable domain (missing parts from reference TRBV15 and TRBJ1-2): DAMVIQNPRYQVTQFGKPVTLSCSQTLNHNVMYWYQQKSSQAPKLLFHYYDKDFNNEADTPDNFQSRRPNTSFCFLDIRSPGLGDTAMYLCATSRDSGGAGTFGSGTRLTVV.

J is TRBJ2-2 and V is TRBV7-3, with D possibly TRBD1 on 6 matching bases. This CDR3 spans 16 amino acids. Trimming pared 5 bases from V and 0 bases from J, leaving 13 bases between. CDR1 is SGHTA and CDR2 is FQGTGA in the germline V gene. The CDR3 here is CASSRGGAANTGELFF. The CDR3 DNA is TGTGCCAGCAGCCGTGGGGGCGCAGCGAACACCGGGGAGCTGTTTTTT.

The rearrangement uses TRBV29-1 and TRBJ2-2; tentative D call: TRBD2 (5 bases). Looked up from germline, CDR1 is SQVTM and CDR2 is ANQGSEA. CDR3 size: 12 residues. V dropped 5 bases and J dropped 7 bases, with 11 bases sitting between them. CDR3 residues: CSVSFRGGELFF. CDR3 DNA sequence: TGCAGCGTTTCCTTCCGGGGCGGGGAGCTGTTTTTT.

The chain is built from TRBV25-1 and TRBJ1-1; D gene ambiguous. CDR1 is MGHDK and CDR2 is SYGVNS in the germline V gene. Trimming took 3 bases from V and 2 from J, leaving 13 bases between them. This CDR3 is 15 amino acids long. This chain's CDR3 is CASSDTSVGNTEAFF. The CDR3 bases are TGTGCCAGCAGTGATACCTCGGTGGGTAACACTGAAGCTTTCTTT.

For this clone: The sample holds other DNA sequences that translate to the same CDR3. V usage is TRBV5-1 and J usage is TRBJ2-5; 8 positions match TRBD1. CDR3 length: 14 amino acids. CDR1 SGHRS and CDR2 YFSETQ come from the germline V gene. The trim removed 4 bases at V and 4 bases at J, leaving 6 bases unmatched. The CDR3 DNA follows: TGCGCCAGCAGCGGAGGGACAGGTGGAGAGACCCAGTACTTC. Its protein is CASSGGTGGETQYF.

The sample holds one count of this clone. The rearrangement uses TRBV11-2 and TRBJ2-1; D is unresolved. V lost 0 bases to trimming and J lost 15 bases, with 9 bases between them. Germline V lookup: CDR1 SGHAT, CDR2 FQNNGV. CDR3 length: 11 residues. The CDR3 loop is CASSLEGPLFF. In DNA, the CDR3 is TGTGCCAGCAGCTTAGAAGGCCCCCTGTTCTTC. Complete variable domain (other parts from reference TRBV11-2 and TRBJ2-1): EAGVAQSPRYKIIEKRQSVAFWCNPISGHATLYWYQQILGQGPKLLIQFQNNGVVDDSQLPKDRFSAERLKGVDSTLKIQPAKLEDSAVYLCASSLEGPLFFGPGTRLTVL.

The chain links TRBV4-1 to TRBJ2-5, with a possible D match to TRBD2 (7 bases). The CDR3 consists of 15 residues. Germline V gene lookup returns CDR1 MGHRA and CDR2 YSYEKL. V gave up 1 base and J gave up 4 bases, with 13 bases separating them. This CDR3 is CASSQVGGGAETQYF. For the CDR3, the DNA is TGCGCCAGCAGCCAAGTGGGAGGGGGGGCAGAGACCCAGTACTTC.

The table lists this clone with a few counts. Other DNA sequences in the sample encode the same CDR3. V usage is TRBV7-6 and J usage is TRBJ1-1; D is undetermined. V lost 0 bases and J lost 1, with 6 bases in between. Germline V gene sequence: CDR1 SGHVS, CDR2 FNYEAQ. The CDR3 loop spans 14 amino acids. CDR3 loop: CASSLAAGNTEAFF. The CDR3 region has the DNA TGTGCCAGCAGCTTAGCAGCAGGGAACACTGAAGCTTTCTTT. The full variable domain, in which reference TRBV7-6 and TRBJ1-1 provide the parts outside the CDR3, is GAGVSQSPRYKVTKRGQDVALRCDPISGHVSLYWYRQALGQGPEFLTYFNYEAQQDKSGLPNDRFSAERPEGSISTLTIQRTEQRDSAMYRCASSLAAGNTEAFFGQGTRLTVV.

The chain carries TRBV7-2 and TRBJ1-4; weak D call: TRBD1 (6 bases). The CDR3 sequence is 13 residues long. With 8 bases removed from V and 8 bases from J, the gap between germline ends came to 15 bases. The germline gives CDR1 SGHTA, CDR2 FQGNSA. This CDR3 is CASGRRTGEKLFF. In DNA, the CDR3 is TGTGCCAGCGGGAGGCGAACAGGGGAAAAACTGTTTTTT. Based on the CDR3 plus reference TRBV7-2 and TRBJ1-4, the full variable domain is GAGVSQSPSNKVTEKGKDVELRCDPISGHTALYWYRQSLGQGLEFLIYFQGNSAPDKSGLPSDRFSAERTGGSVSTLTIQRTQQEDSAVYLCASGRRTGEKLFFGSGTQLSVL.

The V gene is TRBV4-3, the J gene TRBJ2-7; possibly TRBD1 for D (5 bases). Per germline, CDR1 LGHNA and CDR2 YSLEER. CDR3 size: 13 residues. Trimming stripped 4 bases from V and 4 bases from J, with 11 bases between. The CDR3: CASSREPGYEQYF. The CDR3 DNA follows: TGCGCCAGCAGCCGAGAACCAGGGTACGAGCAGTACTTC.

The rearrangement links TRBV4-3 to TRBJ2-5; the match to TRBD1 covers 8 bases. With the DNA end fitting TRBJ2-7 better, the J assignment may be wrong. Germline V gene data show CDR1 as LGHNA and CDR2 as YSLEER. There are 17 residues in the CDR3. This CDR3 reads CASSPRTGYSNSYEQYF. The DNA for the CDR3 is TGCGCCAGCAGCCCTCGGACAGGGTACTCTAACTCCTACGAGCAGTACTTC.

The genes are TRBV30 and TRBJ2-7, with D possibly being TRBD1 or TRBD2 (5 bases each). CDR3 length equals 13 residues. V lost 3 bases and J 6 bases, leaving 15 bases between the germline ends. Germline CDR1 reads GTSNPN; CDR2 reads SVGIG (reference sequence). CDR3 nucleotides: TGTGCCTGGAGCAAGGGGCGTGGGACCGAGCAGTACTTC. Protein sequence: CAWSKGRGTEQYF.

The chain uses TRBV7-2 and TRBJ2-4; no reliable D call. The CDR3 consists of 16 residues. Trimming pared 1 base from V and 0 bases from J, leaving 10 bases between. CDR1 is SGHTA, CDR2 FQGNSA, per germline. CDR3 sequence: CASSLGPSLAKNIQYF. The CDR3 nucleotides are TGTGCCAGCAGCTTAGGACCGTCTTTAGCCAAAAACATTCAGTACTTC.

V is TRBV18 and J is TRBJ1-2; D is possibly TRBD1 (5 bases). The V and J ends lost 3 bases and 2 bases respectively, with 13 bases between them. The length of the CDR3 is 15 residues. Germline values: CDR1 KGHSH, CDR2 LQKENI. CDR3 region: CASSPRQRDNYGYTF. The CDR3 DNA sequence: TGTGCCAGCTCACCCCGACAGCGGGACAACTATGGCTACACCTTC.

The rearrangement uses TRBV28 and TRBJ1-2; weak D call: TRBD1 (6 bases). V dropped 4 bases and J dropped 5 bases, with 20 bases sitting between them. From germline, CDR1 is MDHEN and CDR2 SYDVKM. This CDR3 comprises 16 residues. CDR3 coding DNA: TGTGCCAGCAGTTCACCCGGCGGGGGGGCGGAGTATGGCTACACCTTC. It codes for CASSSPGGGAEYGYTF.

The chain recombines TRBV21-1 with TRBJ2-1; no check of the table's D call, TRBD1, against the DNA was made. TRBV21-1 is a pseudogene segment. The CDR3 covers 14 residues. CDR3 region: CATLLGLTGNEQFF. The CDR3 DNA sequence: TGTGCCACCCTCCTGGGATTAACAGGCAATGAGCAGTTCTTC.

V usage is TRBV6-1 and J usage is TRBJ1-1; 7 bases map to TRBD1. The CDR3 spans 14 residues. The J segment lost 2 bases and the V segment lost 6 bases, leaving 6 bases of the junction unmatched. Germline-derived CDR1 and CDR2 are MNHNS and SASEGT. CDR3 protein: CASRGQPSNTEAFF. The DNA for the CDR3 is TGTGCCAGCAGGGGACAGCCGAGCAACACTGAAGCTTTCTTT.